Listed below are T cell receptor beta chains from one sample, sequenced in a study of monozygotic twins with inflammatory bowel disease. TCRdb re-analyzed the 5' RACE reads; it lists each CDR3 protein once, without DNA. The repertoire shows hundreds of thousands of distinct CDR3 sequences; the top ten hold 5.6%. Material: blood. These receptors all come from a human donor with ulcerative colitis or Crohn's disease, or a healthy co-twin of an affected twin (not recorded which). Each CDR3 is given with its conserved first and last residue.

CDR3 protein	V gene	J gene
CASSYAGAQYF	TRBV11-1	TRBJ2-5
CASSSDPGLAASTDTQYF	TRBV27	TRBJ2-3
CSAPKQGRGTEAFF	TRBV20-1	TRBJ1-1
CASSFPGLAREQFF	TRBV5-1	TRBJ2-1
CASSQDWGTSGIF	TRBV3-1	TRBJ2-1
CASRPPGGTEKTQYF	TRBV7-2	TRBJ2-5
CASSLGGRRDEQFF	TRBV28	TRBJ2-1
CSATDPTGTDTQYF	TRBV20-1	TRBJ2-3
CATSRDRQTAFF	TRBV15	TRBJ1-1
CASSLTGMTGSEAFF	TRBV7-3	TRBJ1-1
CASSFRGTYEQYF	TRBV12-3/TRBV12-4	TRBJ2-7
CASSRGPNTGELFF	TRBV4-1	TRBJ2-2
CASSAQGSSYNSPLHF	TRBV7-2	TRBJ1-6
CASSQGNSGIVETQYF	TRBV7-7	TRBJ2-5
CASSPKGGGDTEAFF	TRBV5-1	TRBJ1-1
CASSPGINEKLFF	TRBV18	TRBJ1-4
CASSLVDPGELFF	TRBV7-3	TRBJ2-2
CASSPTTPPYEQYF	TRBV27	TRBJ2-7
CASSLQFNEQFF	TRBV5-5	TRBJ2-1
CASSKFGHSSYEQYF	TRBV21-1	TRBJ2-7
CASSFLVTYEQYF	TRBV12-3/TRBV12-4	TRBJ2-7
CASSYLVGTQYF	TRBV12-3/TRBV12-4	TRBJ2-5
CAPGLAGVYTDTQYF	TRBV7-9	TRBJ2-3
CASSFSGGDTQYF	TRBV7-2	TRBJ2-3
CSARIQGYNSPLHF	TRBV20-1	TRBJ1-6
CASSYSGASGNTIYF	TRBV6-5	TRBJ1-3
CASSLDGMNTEAFF	TRBV7-3	TRBJ1-1
CASSISHLRELAEQFF	TRBV19	TRBJ2-1
CASSGDYGTDTQYF	TRBV5-1	TRBJ2-3
CASSLDLGRVYNEQFF	TRBV11-2	TRBJ2-1
CASSQGRNTEAFF	TRBV4-2	TRBJ1-1
CATSSPGEGINEQFF	TRBV15	TRBJ2-1
CASTAPGVANTGELFF	TRBV25-1	TRBJ2-2
CASSLARLQEGGYTF	TRBV7-2	TRBJ1-2
CASSNFGGPETYEQYF	TRBV19	TRBJ2-7
CASSQDEGYGYTF	TRBV4-3	TRBJ1-2
CSAPRTVAHEQYF	TRBV20-1	TRBJ2-7
CASSASGSLYEQYF	TRBV25-1	TRBJ2-7
CASSARTSGADTQYF	TRBV27	TRBJ2-3
CASSFGLQSGNTIYF	TRBV7-9	TRBJ1-3
CSARSGSSYNEQFF	TRBV20-1	TRBJ2-1
CASSFREPPHEQFF	TRBV5-1	TRBJ2-1
CASSYAEVYGYTF	TRBV6-6	TRBJ1-2